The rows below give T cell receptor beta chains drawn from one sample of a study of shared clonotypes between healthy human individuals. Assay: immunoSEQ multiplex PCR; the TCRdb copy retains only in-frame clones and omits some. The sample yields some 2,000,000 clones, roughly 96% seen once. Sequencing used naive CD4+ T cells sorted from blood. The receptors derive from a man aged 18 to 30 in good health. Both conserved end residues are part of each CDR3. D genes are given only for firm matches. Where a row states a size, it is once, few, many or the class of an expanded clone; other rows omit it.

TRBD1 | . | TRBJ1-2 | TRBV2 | TGTGCCAGCAGTGCGGACAGGGGAATCCTAGAATTC | CASSADRGILEF
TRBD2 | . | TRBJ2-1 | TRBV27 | TGTGCCAGCAGTTTATTAGCGGGGGTAAACAATGAGCAGTTCTTC | CASSLLAGVNNEQFF
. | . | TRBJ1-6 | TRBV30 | TGTGCCTGGAGCGTCGGAATTAGAAATTCACCCCTCCACTTT | CAWSVGIRNSPLHF
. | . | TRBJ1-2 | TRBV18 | TGTGCCAGCTCACCTACAGAGAACTATGGCTACACCTTC | CASSPTENYGYTF
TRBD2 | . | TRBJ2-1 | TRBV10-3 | TGTGCCATCAGTCGACCCAATAGCGGGGGCCGATTTACCTACAATGAGCAGTTCTTC | CAISRPNSGGRFTYNEQFF
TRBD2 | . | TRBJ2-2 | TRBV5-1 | TGCGCCAGCAGCTTCGGGACTAGCGGGAGAAACACCGGGGAGCTGTTTTTT | CASSFGTSGRNTGELFF
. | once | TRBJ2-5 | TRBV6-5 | TGTGCCAGCAGTTACCTGGGCAAGGGGCAAGAGACCCAGTACTTC | CASSYLGKGQETQYF
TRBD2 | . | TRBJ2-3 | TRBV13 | TGTGCCAGCAGCTTACAGGGACTAGCGGGGGAGGACACAGATACGCAGTATTTT | CASSLQGLAGEDTDTQYF
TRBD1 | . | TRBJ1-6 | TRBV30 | TGTGCCTGGAGTAGGGACAGGACGTATTCACCCCTCCACTTT | CAWSRDRTYSPLHF
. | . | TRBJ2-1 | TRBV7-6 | TGTGCCAGCAGCGAGCGGGCAGGCTCCTACAATGAGCAGTTCTTC | CASSERAGSYNEQFF
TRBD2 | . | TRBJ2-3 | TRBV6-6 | TGTGCCAGCCGATCTAGCGGTAGCACAGATACGCAGTATTTT | CASRSSGSTDTQYF
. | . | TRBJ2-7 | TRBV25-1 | TGTGCCAGCAGCCGAGGGGACAAGAGCTCCTACGAGCAGTACTTC | CASSRGDKSSYEQYF
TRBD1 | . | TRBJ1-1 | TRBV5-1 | TGCGCCAGCAGCTTGGGACAGGGTATGGACACTGAAGCTTTCTTT | CASSLGQGMDTEAFF
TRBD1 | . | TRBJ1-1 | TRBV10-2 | TGCGCCAGCAGTGAGTCTAGGACAGGGGATGCTGAAGCTTTCTTT | CASSESRTGDAEAFF
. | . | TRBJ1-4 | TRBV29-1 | TGCAGCGCCCGGACTAACGAAAAACTGTTTTTT | CSARTNEKLFF
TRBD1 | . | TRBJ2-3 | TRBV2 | TGTGCCAGCAGTGTGGGTCCCGGGACAGACACAGATACGCAGTATTTT | CASSVGPGTDTDTQYF
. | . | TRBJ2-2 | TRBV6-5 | TGTGCCTCGTACCGGGACGGGAGCACCGGGGAGCTGTTTTTT | CASYRDGSTGELFF
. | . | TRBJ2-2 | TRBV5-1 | TGCGCCAGCAGCGCAGGACGGGGGGCGAAGGACACCGGGGAGCTGTTTTTT | CASSAGRGAKDTGELFF
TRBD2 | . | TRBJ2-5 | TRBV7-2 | TGTGCCAGCAGCTTATGGCGGGAGGCCGGGGAGACCCAGTACTTC | CASSLWREAGETQYF
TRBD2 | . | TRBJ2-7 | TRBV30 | TGTGCCTGGAGTGTATTCCGGACTAGCGGGAGGGCCCACGAGCAGTACTTC | CAWSVFRTSGRAHEQYF
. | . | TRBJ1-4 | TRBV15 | TGTGCCACCAGCAGAGGCCCCGCGAGTATGTCTGAAAAACTGTTTTTT | CATSRGPASMSEKLFF
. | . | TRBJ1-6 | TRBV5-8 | TGTGCCACAAACTCCCGGTCCGAAGATTTAAATTCACCCCTCCACTTT | CATNSRSEDLNSPLHF
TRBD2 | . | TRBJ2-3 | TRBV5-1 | TGCGCCAGCACCGGAAGCGGGGGGACCGAAGATACGCAGTATTTT | CASTGSGGTEDTQYF
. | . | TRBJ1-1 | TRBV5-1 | TGCGCCAGCAGCTCAGGGGTTATGATGAACACTGAAGCTTTCTTT | CASSSGVMMNTEAFF
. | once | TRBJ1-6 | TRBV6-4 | TGTGCCAGCAGTGACCCGGGACCAAATTCACCCCTCCACTTT | CASSDPGPNSPLHF
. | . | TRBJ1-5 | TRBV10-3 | TGTGCCATCAGCCCAGGGGGCAATCAGCCCCAGCATTTT | CAISPGGNQPQHF
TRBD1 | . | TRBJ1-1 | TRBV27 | TGTGCCAGCAGTTCCTCTACAGGGGGGAACACTGAAGCTTTCTTT | CASSSSTGGNTEAFF
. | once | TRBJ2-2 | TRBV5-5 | TGTGCCAGCAGCTTGCTCGGGGGCACCGGGGAGCTGTTTTTT | CASSLLGGTGELFF
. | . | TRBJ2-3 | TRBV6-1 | TGTGCCAGCAGTGACCCAGGTGGAATTTTTATCTTCTCATATACGCAGTATTTT | CASSDPGGIFIFSYTQYF
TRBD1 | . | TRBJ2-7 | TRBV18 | TGTGCCAGCTCACCGAGGGACAGTTACGAGCAGTACTTC | CASSPRDSYEQYF
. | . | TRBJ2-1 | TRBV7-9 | TGTGCCAGCAGCTGGCAGGGGACATTCTACAATGAGCAGTTCTTC | CASSWQGTFYNEQFF
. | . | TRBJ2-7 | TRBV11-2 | TGTGCCAGCAGCTTCCGGCAGGTTGCCTACGAGCAGTACTTC | CASSFRQVAYEQYF
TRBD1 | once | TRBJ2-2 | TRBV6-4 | TGTGCCAGCAGTGCCGGACAGGGGGACACCGGGGAGCTGTTTTTT | CASSAGQGDTGELFF
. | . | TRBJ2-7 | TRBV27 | TGTGCCAGCAGCCTCTTCGGTCCTGGAGGGTACGAGCAGTACTTC | CASSLFGPGGYEQYF
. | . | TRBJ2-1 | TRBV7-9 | TGTGCCAGCAGCCCCCAGAGGAAGGGCAATGAGCAGTTCTTC | CASSPQRKGNEQFF
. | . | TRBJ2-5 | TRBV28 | TGTGCCAGCAGTCTGGGGGGCCCCATAGGGACCCAGTACTTC | CASSLGGPIGTQYF
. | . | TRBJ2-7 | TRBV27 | TGTGCCAGCCAAGTTGCAGTTGGTCCCTACGAGCAGTACTTC | CASQVAVGPYEQYF
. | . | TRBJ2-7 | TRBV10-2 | TGCGCCAGCAGGGAGATAGCGGCTAGCTCCTACGAGCAGTACTTC | CASREIAASSYEQYF
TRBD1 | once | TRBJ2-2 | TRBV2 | TGTGCCAGCAGTGGACAGGGGAGTATCACCGGGGAGCTGTTTTTT | CASSGQGSITGELFF
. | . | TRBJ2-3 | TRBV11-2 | TGTGCCAGCAGCTTATTCTATCCGGGCACAGATACGCAGTATTTT | CASSLFYPGTDTQYF
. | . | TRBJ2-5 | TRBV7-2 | TGTGCCAGCAGCTTAGTTGCCCGGCGAGAGACCCAGTACTTC | CASSLVARRETQYF
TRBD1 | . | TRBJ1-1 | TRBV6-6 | TGTGCCAGCAGTGTACGGACAGGACCAACTGAAGCTTTCTTT | CASSVRTGPTEAFF
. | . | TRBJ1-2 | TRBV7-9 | TGTGCCAGCAGCTTCCGGGACAACTATGGCTACACCTTC | CASSFRDNYGYTF
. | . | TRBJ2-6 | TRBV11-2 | TGTGCCAGCAGCTTATCGTACGTTCTGACTTTC | CASSLSYVLTF
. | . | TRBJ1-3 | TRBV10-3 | TGTGCCATCAGTCCTGATACTGGAAACACCATATATTTT | CAISPDTGNTIYF
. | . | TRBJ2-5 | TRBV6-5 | TGTGCCAGCAGCCAGGGGCTACAAGAGACCCAGTACTTC | CASSQGLQETQYF
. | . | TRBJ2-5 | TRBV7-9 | TGTGCCAGCAGCTTAGCGGGAGTACAAGAGACCCAGTACTTC | CASSLAGVQETQYF
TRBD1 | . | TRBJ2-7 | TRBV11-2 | TGTGCCAGCAGCTTACGGACAGGGGGAATCTACGAGCAGTACTTC | CASSLRTGGIYEQYF
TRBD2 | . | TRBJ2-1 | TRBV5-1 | TGCGCCAGCAGCTTTCGCGGGAGTCCCTACAATGAGCAGTTCTTC | CASSFRGSPYNEQFF
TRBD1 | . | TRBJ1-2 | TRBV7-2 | TGTGCCAGCAGCTTAGGGGGGACAGTCGAACGCTACACCTTC | CASSLGGTVERYTF
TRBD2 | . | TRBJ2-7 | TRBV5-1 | TGCGCCAGCAGCTTGGGAGCGGGGACTGGCGAGCAGTACTTC | CASSLGAGTGEQYF
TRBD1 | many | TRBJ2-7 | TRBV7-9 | TGTGCCAGCACCTTCCCCGCCGGGACAGTCGGCTCCTACGAGCAGTACTTC | CASTFPAGTVGSYEQYF
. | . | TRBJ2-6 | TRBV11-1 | TGTGCCAGCAGCGAACTTGGGTCTGGGGCCAACGTCCTGACTTTC | CASSELGSGANVLTF